This TCR beta chain was found in a study of shared clonotypes between healthy human individuals. Study-wide background: The donor pool was made up of two women and three men aged 18 to 49.

The donor cohort consisted entirely of Caucasian adults residing in Nashville, Tennessee. This clone is medium-sized in the sample. The CDR3 totals 15 residues. The ends lost 2 bases at V and 4 bases at J; junction bases unmatched: 7. The germline V gene has CDR1 SGHTA and CDR2 FQGTGA. Repertoires were generated with immunoSEQ multiplex PCR, while TCRdb's copy carries only in-frame clones and drops some. The sample holds 550,000 to 700,000 clones; 73% are singletons and the top ten take roughly 1.9%. The sequence came from a woman aged 25 to 45 in good health. This chain links TRBV7-3 with TRBJ2-5; 7 bases align to TRBD2. The sequenced sample was memory CD4+ T cells sorted from blood. Subset here: CD45RA-negative fraction. CDR3 sequence reads: CASSLGAGDGETQYF. CDR3 nucleotide sequence: TGTGCCAGCAGCTTAGGGGCGGGAGACGGAGAGACCCAGTACTTC.